This T cell receptor beta chain is from a study of response to subunit inactivated influenza vaccine. General study points: Seasonal influenza vaccination, on each occasion, was suggested by the authors to recruit few new T cells.

With respect to this clonotype: The target antigen is unknown.

CDR3 length equals 15 residues. Trimming shortened V by 2 bases and J by 6 bases, and 17 bases separated the two germline ends. Germline assignment: CDR1 ENHRY and CDR2 SYGVKD. TCRdb reprocessed the RT-PCR reads via MiXCR and lists one record per CDR3 protein. The profile covers around 520,000 distinct CDR3 sequences, with roughly 27% appearing a single time and 1.5% to 2% taken by the ten largest. This chain links TRBV10-3 with TRBJ2-7; D is possibly TRBD2 (6 bases). This specimen consisted of CD4+ T cells sorted from PBMCs, obtained more than 4 days after vaccination. The sequence was collected from a man aged 45 to 65 who received an inactivated influenza vaccine. CDR3: CAISEGTERGPEQYF. The DNA for the CDR3 is TGTGCCATCAGTGAGGGGACTGAGAGGGGACCCGAGCAGTACTTC.